This TCR beta chain was found in a study of CD8 T cells in Susac syndrome. About 0.5 to 1 ug RNA was reverse transcribed with random hexamers. TCR beta CDR3 was amplified by immunoSEQ covering 54 Vbeta and 13 Jbeta. One entry per CDR3 protein results from TCRdb running MiXCR on the immunoSEQ multiplex PCR reads. The sample includes approximately 160,000 distinct CDR3 sequences, 93% seen only once; the top ten take around 0.09%. The authors negatively isolated CD8+ and CD4+ T cells and FACS-enriched TEMRA cells. The sequencing input was CD4+ T cells from PBMCs. The TCR comes from a human donor with multiple sclerosis.

CDR3 in DNA: TGTGCCAGCAGCCAAGATTGGGAGACCCAGTACTTC. Amino acid sequence: CASSQDWETQYF. V and J are TRBV14 and TRBJ2-5; the D is unclear. This CDR3 has 12 amino acids. V was shortened by 0 bases and J by 5 bases, with 4 bases between the two germline ends. Looked up from germline, CDR1 is SGHDN and CDR2 is FVKESK.